These T cell receptor beta chains were read from a single sample in a study of CD8+ T cells in alopecia areata. The protocol was immunoSEQ multiplex PCR, while the TCRdb copy is restricted to in-frame clones and leaves out a portion. Among more than 200,000 clones listed, 40% to 55% were seen once. The input for sequencing was CD4+ T cells sorted from blood, taken between weeks 36 and 40, from a patient treated with tofacitinib. Receptors originate from a human donor with alopecia areata. Each CDR3 is given with its conserved first and last residue. The D gene is left open where the match is weak. A clone size is listed for some rows: how often the clone was seen (once, few, many), or a class if it is expanded.

j_call cdr3_length clone_size v_call d_call cdr3_nt cdr3_aa
TRBJ2-1 14 - TRBV18 - TGTGCCAGCTCACCAGGGGCTAGTAGAGATGAGCAGTTCTTC CASSPGASRDEQFF
TRBJ2-3 11 - TRBV2 - TGTGCCAGCAGTGAACACTCTACGCAGTATTTT CASSEHSTQYF
TRBJ1-4 15 few TRBV10-3 - TGTGCCATCAGTGGTGCCCGAGGAACTAATGAAAAACTGTTTTTT CAISGARGTNEKLFF
TRBJ2-1 15 - TRBV18 TRBD2 TGTGCCAGCTCACCAAACCAGCGGGAGAACAATGAGCAGTTCTTC CASSPNQRENNEQFF
TRBJ2-7 11 - TRBV20-1 TRBD1 TGCAGTGCTCCGGACAGGGGGTCGCAGTACTTC CSAPDRGSQYF
TRBJ2-7 13 - TRBV29-1 - TGCAGCGTTGTTCTACTCCGTTTGGACGAGCAGTACTTC CSVVLLRLDEQYF
TRBJ2-1 15 - TRBV18 TRBD1 TGTGCCAGCTCATTAAGACAGGGATCGGTCAATGAGCAGTTCTTC CASSLRQGSVNEQFF
TRBJ2-7 14 few TRBV28 TRBD1 TGTGCCAGCTCCCGGGACAGGGTCCCCCACGAGCAGTACTTC CASSRDRVPHEQYF
TRBJ2-5 12 - TRBV7-2 - TGTGCCAGCAGCCTTTCTGACTGGACCCAGTACTTC CASSLSDWTQYF
TRBJ1-1 13 - TRBV28 - TGTGCCAGCAGTTTACCCCTCGGGATCGAAGCTTTCTTT CASSLPLGIEAFF
TRBJ2-7 11 few TRBV20-1 - TGCAGTGCAACCCGAACCTACGAGCAGTACTTC CSATRTYEQYF
TRBJ2-1 12 - TRBV29-1 - TGCAGCGTTGAAGGAGGCTATGGGGAACAGTTCTTC CSVEGGYGEQFF
TRBJ2-3 16 - TRBV7-2 TRBD2 TGTGCCAGCAGCTTAGCACTAGCGGATAACACAGATACGCAGTATTTT CASSLALADNTDTQYF
TRBJ2-2 15 - TRBV30 - TGTGCCTGGAGTGTAGGGGCAGCTTACACCGGGGAGCTGTTTTTT CAWSVGAAYTGELFF
TRBJ2-1 15 once TRBV5-4 TRBD1 TGTGCCAGCAGCCTGGACAGGAGCTCCTACAATGAGCAGTTCTTC CASSLDRSSYNEQFF
TRBJ2-7 13 many TRBV28 TRBD2 TGTGCCAGCAGCGGGGGGAGCTCCTACGAGCAGTACTTC CASSGGSSYEQYF
TRBJ2-2 12 - TRBV30 - TGTGCCTGGAGGATGGTCACCGGGGAGCTGTTTTTT CAWRMVTGELFF
TRBJ2-7 12 - TRBV15 TRBD1 TGTGCCACCAGCAGATACAGGGGCGAGCAGTACTTC CATSRYRGEQYF
TRBJ1-5 12 few TRBV29-1 TRBD1 TGCAGCGTGAGACAGGGGGATCAGCCCCAGCATTTT CSVRQGDQPQHF
TRBJ1-2 14 few TRBV7-2 TRBD1 TGTGCCAGCAGCCTGGGACAGGGGGCCAATGGCTACACCTTC CASSLGQGANGYTF
TRBJ2-1 11 - TRBV20-1 - TGCAGTGCTAGAGGGGGAGTTGAGCAGTTCTTC CSARGGVEQFF
TRBJ1-1 14 - TRBV5-1 - TGCGCCAGCAGCCCGACCGGGGATAACACTGAAGCTTTCTTT CASSPTGDNTEAFF
TRBJ1-1 15 - TRBV29-1 - TGCAGCGCTGTACTCCGGGCAGAATTTAACACTGAAGCTTTCTTT CSAVLRAEFNTEAFF
TRBJ1-5 16 - TRBV2 - TGTGCCAGCAGGGACAGTGTGACCCATAGCAATCAGCCCCAGCATTTT CASRDSVTHSNQPQHF
TRBJ1-1 13 - TRBV29-1 TRBD1 TGCAGCGGGGGGACAGGGTTGACCACTGAAGCTTTCTTT CSGGTGLTTEAFF
TRBJ2-7 11 few TRBV25-1 - TGTGCCAGCAGTGACAGGGACGAGCAGTACTTC CASSDRDEQYF
TRBJ1-3 17 - TRBV4-3 - TGCGCCAGCAGCCAAGATATCCCGTCCGTCTCTGGAAACACCATATATTTT CASSQDIPSVSGNTIYF
TRBJ1-4 17 - TRBV7-2 TRBD1 TGTGCCAGCAGCTCCTATTCAGGGGGCGGGAGTGATGAAAAACTGTTTTTT CASSSYSGGGSDEKLFF
TRBJ2-1 13 - TRBV18 - TGTGCCAGCTCACCCGGAAACTACAATGAGCAGTTCTTC CASSPGNYNEQFF
TRBJ2-1 14 once TRBV7-3 - TGTGCCAGCAGCTTACAGATAGGGGACAATGAGCAGTTCTTC CASSLQIGDNEQFF
TRBJ2-5 12 - TRBV5-1 - TGCGCCAGCAGCCAACTCCAAGAGACCCAGTACTTC CASSQLQETQYF
TRBJ2-7 16 - TRBV7-6 TRBD2 TGTGCCAGCAGCTTAGTGCTAGCGGGAGGGACCTACGAGCAGTACTTC CASSLVLAGGTYEQYF
TRBJ2-1 15 - TRBV6-5 - TGTGCCAGCAGTTACGCCAGTAGGGCGGGCAATGAGCAGTTCTTC CASSYASRAGNEQFF
TRBJ2-2 15 - TRBV30 TRBD2 TGTGCCTGGAGGGGACTAGGCCTCCCCACCGGGGAGCTGTTTTTT CAWRGLGLPTGELFF
TRBJ1-5 14 - TRBV18 TRBD1 TGTGCCAGCTCACCCAACAGGGGCGGCCAGCCCCAGCATTTT CASSPNRGGQPQHF
TRBJ2-7 15 few TRBV25-1 - TGTGCCAGCAGTGAATCCGGGGATCGCTCCTACGAGCAGTACTTC CASSESGDRSYEQYF
TRBJ1-2 16 few TRBV5-4 - TGTGCCAGCAGCTTGGTGGAGTCAGGGATTTATGCTGGCTACACCTTC CASSLVESGIYAGYTF
TRBJ1-1 12 - TRBV5-1 - TGCGCCAGCAGCTTTATTGGCACTGAAGCTTTCTTT CASSFIGTEAFF
TRBJ2-7 10 few TRBV29-1 - TGCAGCACCCAGACCTACGAGCAGTACTTC CSTQTYEQYF
TRBJ2-2 18 - TRBV4-1 TRBD2 TGCGCCAGCAGCCAAGGGACTAGCGGGAGGAGGGATACCGGGGAGCTGTTTTTT CASSQGTSGRRDTGELFF
TRBJ1-1 13 - TRBV5-4 TRBD1 TGTGCCAGCAGCCCTTCCCGGGACAGGGAAGCTTTCTTT CASSPSRDREAFF
TRBJ2-2 14 few TRBV29-1 - TGCAGCGTTGACGACGGGAGAAACACCGGGGAGCTGTTTTTT CSVDDGRNTGELFF
TRBJ2-4 14 few TRBV29-1 TRBD2 TGCAGCGTTGTGTACGGGAGGGCCGTAGACATTCAGTACTTC CSVVYGRAVDIQYF
TRBJ2-2 13 few TRBV30 TRBD2 TGTGCCTGGAGCGGGGGGAACCCCGGGGAGCTGTTTTTT CAWSGGNPGELFF
TRBJ2-1 16 many TRBV18 TRBD2 TGTGCCAGCTCACCACCGCGGCGGGAGTCGTCGAATGAGCAGTTCTTC CASSPPRRESSNEQFF
TRBJ1-5 13 - TRBV14 - TGTGCCAGCAGCCAGGGGTTGGGTCAGCCCCAGCATTTT CASSQGLGQPQHF
TRBJ2-5 12 few TRBV30 TRBD1 TGTGCCTGGGACAGGGGCCAAGAGACCCAGTACTTC CAWDRGQETQYF
TRBJ2-5 16 - TRBV15 TRBD2 TGTGCCACCAGCAGAGACCGAGCGGGAGGGCGGGAGACCCAGTACTTC CATSRDRAGGRETQYF
TRBJ2-4 15 - TRBV10-3 - TGTGCCATCAGTGGGGACTCAGAGGCCAAAAACATTCAGTACTTC CAISGDSEAKNIQYF